The TCR beta chain under discussion was sequenced for a study of CD8+ T cells in alopecia areata. Study-wide findings and caveats: Relative to mice, TCR sharing across patients was less clear, a difference possibly HLA-related.

As to treatment: oral pan-JAK inhibitor, 5-10 mg twice daily. The V and J ends lost 3 bases and 3 bases respectively, with 11 bases between them. CDR1 SQVTM and CDR2 ANQGSEA come from the germline V gene. The CDR3 has 13 amino acids. Sequencing relied on a cDNA template that was reverse transcribed from extracted RNA. The repertoire was sequenced with immunoSEQ multiplex PCR; TCRdb's copy has only in-frame clones and lacks some. The sample yields about 160,000 clones, 50% to 70% seen once. Comment on this clone: Its specificity is unknown.

This material consisted of CD4+ T cells sorted from blood, taken at week 4, from a patient treated with tofacitinib. This chain joins TRBV29-1 and TRBJ1-1; TRBD1 is a possible D gene (6 bases). The TCR originated in a human donor with alopecia areata. DNA of the CDR3: TGCAGCGTTGAGTATGAGGGGGACACTGAAGCTTTCTTT. Translating gives CSVEYEGDTEAFF.